This T cell receptor (beta chain) came from a study of blood T cells in healthy people across ages. Those donating, healthy Caucasian individuals from Russia, were aged 6 to 90. The second PCR ran roughly 6 to 11 cycles with a sample-barcoded 5' primer and J-beta primers. From the 5' RACE reads, TCRdb called clonotypes with MiXCR, one entry per CDR3 protein. The sample includes 750,000 to 950,000 distinct CDR3 sequences, roughly 25% of them seen just once. V was pared by 5 bases and J by 1 base, with 18 bases between. Looked up from germline, CDR1 is SEHNR and CDR2 is FQNEAQ (reference sequence). The CDR3 sequence is 16 residues long. This clonotype was counted once. These data were also filed under a second study, of T cells of mothers and their children. That report adds: All extracted RNA went into cDNA synthesis, about 1.4 ug per 15 ul. Reads recorded for TCR beta CDR3 numbered over 10 million per mother and several million per child.

The sequence was collected from a boy younger than 18 in good health. Sequencing was performed on blood. The genes are TRBV7-9 and TRBJ2-7; D is undetermined. DNA for the CDR3: TGTGCCAGCAGCGTCTCATGGGGTATCAAGTCCTACGAGCAGTACTTC. Translating it yields CASSVSWGIKSYEQYF.